This paragraph covers one TCR beta chain sequence. Random-hexamer reverse transcription was applied to about 0.5 to 1 ug RNA. The amplification used immunoSEQ multiplex PCR on TCR beta CDR3; it spanned 54 Vbeta and 13 Jbeta. TCRdb reanalysed the immunoSEQ multiplex PCR reads using MiXCR and keeps one entry per CDR3 protein. The sample shows about 210,000 distinct CDR3 sequences, approximately 95% of them seen only once. The data stem from a study of CD8 T cells in Susac syndrome. Negative isolation was used for CD8+ and CD4+ T cells and FACS enrichment for TEMRA cells. Sequenced input: CD4+ T cells from PBMCs. The receptor comes from a human donor with multiple sclerosis.

The CDR3 protein is CASSRERREKLFF. The CDR3 DNA reads as TGTGCCAGCAGCAGGGAGAGGAGGGAAAAACTGTTTTTT. The chain joins TRBV2 to TRBJ1-4, with a possible D match to TRBD1 (5 bases). In germline, CDR1 is SNHLY, CDR2 FYNNEI. The V and J ends lost 6 bases and 8 bases respectively, with 13 bases between them. The CDR3 extends over 13 amino acids.